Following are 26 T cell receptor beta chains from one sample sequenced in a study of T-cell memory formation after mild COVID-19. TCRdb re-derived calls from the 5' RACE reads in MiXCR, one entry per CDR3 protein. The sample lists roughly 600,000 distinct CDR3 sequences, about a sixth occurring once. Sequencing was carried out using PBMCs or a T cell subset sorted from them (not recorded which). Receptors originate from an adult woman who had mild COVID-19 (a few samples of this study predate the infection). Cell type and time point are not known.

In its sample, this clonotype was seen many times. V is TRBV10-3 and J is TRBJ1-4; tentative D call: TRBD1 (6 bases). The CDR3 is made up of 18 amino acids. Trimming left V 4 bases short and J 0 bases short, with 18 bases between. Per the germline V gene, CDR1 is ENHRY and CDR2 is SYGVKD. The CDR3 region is CAISVGRGGGTTNEKLFF. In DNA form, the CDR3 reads TGTGCCATCAGTGTCGGCAGGGGAGGAGGAACAACTAATGAAAAACTGTTTTTT.

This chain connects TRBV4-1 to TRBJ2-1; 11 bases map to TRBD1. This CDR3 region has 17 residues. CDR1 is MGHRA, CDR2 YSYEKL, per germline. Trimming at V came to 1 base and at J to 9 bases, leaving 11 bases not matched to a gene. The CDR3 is CASSQGIRDRGFTEQFF. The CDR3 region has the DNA TGCGCCAGCAGCCAAGGCATCCGGGACAGGGGGTTCACTGAGCAGTTCTTC.

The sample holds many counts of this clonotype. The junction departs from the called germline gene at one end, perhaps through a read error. The CDR3 bases are TGTGCCAGCAGTATAGCAGGGGGAACTGAAGCTTTCTTT. Protein: CASSIAGGTEAFF. J is TRBJ1-1 and V is TRBV19; 7 bases fit TRBD1. Germline V gene lookup returns CDR1 LNHDA and CDR2 SQIVND (reference sequence). The CDR3 extends over 13 amino acids.

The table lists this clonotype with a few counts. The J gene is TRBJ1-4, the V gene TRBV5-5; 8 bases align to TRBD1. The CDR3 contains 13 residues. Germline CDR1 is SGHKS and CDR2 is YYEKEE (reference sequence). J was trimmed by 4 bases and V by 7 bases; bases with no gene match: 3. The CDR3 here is CASSDRGNEKLFF. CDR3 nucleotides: TGTGCCAGCTCAGACAGGGGTAATGAAAAACTGTTTTTT.

The CDR3 loop is CASSQAGVALWNEQFF. CDR3 nucleotides: TGCGCCAGCAGCCAAGCGGGGGTGGCCCTATGGAATGAGCAGTTCTTC. The chain couples TRBV4-1 to TRBJ2-1; D perhaps matches TRBD2 (6 bases). This CDR3 is built from 16 residues. V shed 1 base and J shed 7 bases, with 17 bases lying between them. Per germline, CDR1 MGHRA and CDR2 YSYEKL.

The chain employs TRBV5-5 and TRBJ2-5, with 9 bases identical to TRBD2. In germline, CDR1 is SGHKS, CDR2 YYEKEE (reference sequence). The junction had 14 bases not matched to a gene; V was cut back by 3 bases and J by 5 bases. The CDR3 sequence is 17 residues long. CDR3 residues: CASSYRPLAGGPETQYF. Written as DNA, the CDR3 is TGTGCCAGCAGCTACAGGCCCCTGGCGGGGGGGCCGGAGACCCAGTACTTC.

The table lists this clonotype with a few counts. The CDR3 DNA reads as TGTGCCAGCAGCTCCGGGGGGAGGGTATCCTACGAGCAGTACTTC. It codes for CASSSGGRVSYEQYF. The chain is built from TRBV7-2 and TRBJ2-7; TRBD2 aligns across 7 bases. The V and J ends lost 4 bases and 1 base, in that order; junction bases with no gene match: 7. Germline loops: CDR1 SGHTA, CDR2 FQGNSA. The CDR3 totals 15 residues.

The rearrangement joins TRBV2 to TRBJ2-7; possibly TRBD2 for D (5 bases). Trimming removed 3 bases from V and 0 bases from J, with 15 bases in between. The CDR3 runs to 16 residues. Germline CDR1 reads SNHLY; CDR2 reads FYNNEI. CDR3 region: CASSEGSGSHSYEQYF. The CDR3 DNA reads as TGTGCCAGCAGTGAGGGGTCGGGAAGCCACTCCTACGAGCAGTACTTC.

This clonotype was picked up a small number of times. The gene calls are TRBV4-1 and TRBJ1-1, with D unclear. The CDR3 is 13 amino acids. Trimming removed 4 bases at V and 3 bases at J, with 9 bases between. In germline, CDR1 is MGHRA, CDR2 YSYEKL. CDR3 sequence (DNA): TGCGCCAGCAGCCTCCAAAGGTACACTGAAGCTTTCTTT. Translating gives CASSLQRYTEAFF.

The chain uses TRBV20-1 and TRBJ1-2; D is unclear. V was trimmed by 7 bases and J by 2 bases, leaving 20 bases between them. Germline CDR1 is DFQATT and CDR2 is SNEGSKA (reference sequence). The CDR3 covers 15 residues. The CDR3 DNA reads TGCAGTGAACCGAGGATCTGGGGTAGCAACTATGGCTACACCTTC. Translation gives CSEPRIWGSNYGYTF.

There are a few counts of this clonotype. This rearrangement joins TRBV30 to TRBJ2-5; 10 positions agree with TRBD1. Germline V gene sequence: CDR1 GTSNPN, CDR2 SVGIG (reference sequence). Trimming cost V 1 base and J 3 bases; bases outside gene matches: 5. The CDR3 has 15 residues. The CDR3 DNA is TGTGCCTGGAGTGACTGGACAGGGGGAAAAGAGACCCAGTACTTC. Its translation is CAWSDWTGGKETQYF.

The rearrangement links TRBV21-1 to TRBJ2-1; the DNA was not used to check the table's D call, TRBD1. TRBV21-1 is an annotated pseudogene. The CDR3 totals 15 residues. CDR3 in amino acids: CARKKVGQTPNEQFF. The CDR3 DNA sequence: TGTGCCAGAAAAAAAGTGGGACAGACGCCAAATGAACAGTTCTTC.

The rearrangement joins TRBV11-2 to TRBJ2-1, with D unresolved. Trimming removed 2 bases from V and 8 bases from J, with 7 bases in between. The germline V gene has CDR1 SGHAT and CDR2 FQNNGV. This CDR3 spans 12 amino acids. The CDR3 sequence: CASSLWPDEQFF. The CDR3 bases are TGTGCCAGCAGCTTATGGCCGGATGAGCAGTTCTTC.

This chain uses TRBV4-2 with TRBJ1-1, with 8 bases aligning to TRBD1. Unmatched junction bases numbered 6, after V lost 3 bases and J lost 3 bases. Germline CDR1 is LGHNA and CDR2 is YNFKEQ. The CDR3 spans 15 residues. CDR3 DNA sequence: TGTGCCAGCAGCCACACGAAGGACAGGGACACTGAAGCTTTCTTT. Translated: CASSHTKDRDTEAFF.

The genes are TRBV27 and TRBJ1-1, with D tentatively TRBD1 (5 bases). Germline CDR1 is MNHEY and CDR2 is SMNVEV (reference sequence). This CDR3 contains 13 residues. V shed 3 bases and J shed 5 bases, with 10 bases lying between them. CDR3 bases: TGTGCCAGCAGTTTTCAGGGACGGACTGAAGCTTTCTTT. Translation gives CASSFQGRTEAFF.

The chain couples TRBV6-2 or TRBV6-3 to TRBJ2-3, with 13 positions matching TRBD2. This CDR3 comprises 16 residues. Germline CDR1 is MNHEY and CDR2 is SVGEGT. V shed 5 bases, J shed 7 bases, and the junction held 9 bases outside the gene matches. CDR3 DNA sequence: TGTGCCAGCAGTGGGCCCGGGACTAGCGGGACGAATACGCAGTATTTT. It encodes CASSGPGTSGTNTQYF.

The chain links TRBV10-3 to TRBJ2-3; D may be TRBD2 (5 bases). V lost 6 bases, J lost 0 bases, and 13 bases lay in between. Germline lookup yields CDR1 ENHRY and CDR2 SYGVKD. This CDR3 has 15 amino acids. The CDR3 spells CAIRRTAGSTDTQYF. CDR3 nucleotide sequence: TGTGCCATCAGAAGGACTGCAGGAAGCACAGATACGCAGTATTTT.

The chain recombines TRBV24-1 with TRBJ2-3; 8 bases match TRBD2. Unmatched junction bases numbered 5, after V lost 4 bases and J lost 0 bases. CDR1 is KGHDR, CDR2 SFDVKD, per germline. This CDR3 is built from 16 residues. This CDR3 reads CATSERGGGSTDTQYF. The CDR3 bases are TGTGCCACCAGTGAACGAGGCGGGGGGAGCACAGATACGCAGTATTTT.

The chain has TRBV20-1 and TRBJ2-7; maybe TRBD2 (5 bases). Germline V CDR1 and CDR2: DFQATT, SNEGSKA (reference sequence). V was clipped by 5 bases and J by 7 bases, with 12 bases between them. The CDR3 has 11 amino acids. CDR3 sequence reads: CSAGRGGEQYF. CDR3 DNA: TGCAGTGCTGGACGCGGAGGAGAGCAGTACTTC.

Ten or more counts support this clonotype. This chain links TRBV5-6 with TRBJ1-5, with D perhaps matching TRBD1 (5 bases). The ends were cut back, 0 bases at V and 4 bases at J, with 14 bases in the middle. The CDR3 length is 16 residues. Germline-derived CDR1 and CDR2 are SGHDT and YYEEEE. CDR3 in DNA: TGTGCCAGCAGCTTGGGCGCAGGGACTGGGAATCAGCCCCAGCATTTT. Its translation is CASSLGAGTGNQPQHF.

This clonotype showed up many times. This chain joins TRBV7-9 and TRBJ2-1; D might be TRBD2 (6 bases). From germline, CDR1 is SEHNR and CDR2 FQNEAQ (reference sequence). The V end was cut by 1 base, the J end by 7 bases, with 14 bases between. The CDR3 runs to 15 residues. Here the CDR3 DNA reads TGTGCCAGCAGCTTAGGGACCCGGAGGGGTAATGAGCAGTTCTTC. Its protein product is CASSLGTRRGNEQFF. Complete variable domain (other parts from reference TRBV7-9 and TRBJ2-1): DTGVSQNPRHKITKRGQNVTFRCDPISEHNRLYWYRQTLGQGPEFLTYFQNEAQLEKSRLLSDRFSAERPKGSFSTLEIQRTEQGDSAMYLCASSLGTRRGNEQFFGPGTRLTVL.

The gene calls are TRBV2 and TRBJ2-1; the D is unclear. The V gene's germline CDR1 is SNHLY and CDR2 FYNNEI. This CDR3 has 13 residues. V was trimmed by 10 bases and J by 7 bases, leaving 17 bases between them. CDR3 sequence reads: CATPGRPRNEQFF. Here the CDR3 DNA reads TGTGCCACCCCGGGCCGGCCCCGGAATGAGCAGTTCTTC. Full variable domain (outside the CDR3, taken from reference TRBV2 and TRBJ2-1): EPEVTQTPSHQVTQMGQEVILRCVPISNHLYFYWYRQILGQKVEFLVSFYNNEISEKSEIFDDQFSVERPDGSNFTLKIRSTKLEDSAMYFCATPGRPRNEQFFGPGTRLTVL.

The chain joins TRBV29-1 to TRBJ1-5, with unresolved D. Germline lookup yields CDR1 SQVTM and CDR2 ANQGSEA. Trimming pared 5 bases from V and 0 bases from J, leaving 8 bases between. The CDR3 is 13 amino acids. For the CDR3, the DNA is TGCAGCGTTAGAGGAGATAGCAATCAGCCCCAGCATTTT. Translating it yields CSVRGDSNQPQHF.

Here the CDR3 DNA reads TGCAGTGCTACCAGAGCGGGAGATAGGACCTACGAGCAGTACTTC. Translated: CSATRAGDRTYEQYF. This chain connects TRBV20-1 to TRBJ2-7; 8 nucleotides line up with TRBD2. Germline trimming cut 4 bases from V and 2 bases from J; bases unmatched to any gene: 10. The CDR3 has 15 residues. Per the germline V gene, CDR1 is DFQATT and CDR2 is SNEGSKA (reference sequence).

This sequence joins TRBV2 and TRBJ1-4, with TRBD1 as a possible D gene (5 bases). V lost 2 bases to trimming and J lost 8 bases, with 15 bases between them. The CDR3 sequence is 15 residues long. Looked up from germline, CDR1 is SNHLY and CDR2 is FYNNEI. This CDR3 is CASSENGQGPEKLFF. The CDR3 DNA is TGTGCCAGCAGTGAAAATGGGCAGGGCCCCGAAAAACTGTTTTTT.

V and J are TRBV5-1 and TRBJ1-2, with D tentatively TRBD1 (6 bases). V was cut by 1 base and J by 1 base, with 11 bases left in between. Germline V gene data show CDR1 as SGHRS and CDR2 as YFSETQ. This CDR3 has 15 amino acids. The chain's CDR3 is CASSLTGSINYGYTF. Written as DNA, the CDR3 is TGCGCCAGCAGCTTGACAGGGAGCATTAACTATGGCTACACCTTC.